This T cell receptor (beta chain) originates from a study of T-cell reconstitution after alpha-beta-depleted transplantation in children. Study-wide points: Alpha-beta T cells present about two months after transplant were reported to originate from several hundred expanded graft clones. Newly made T cells mostly supplied T-cell counts and diversity one year after transplant.

The CDR3 has 15 amino acids. The V end was cut by 6 bases, the J end by 0 bases, with 15 bases between. Germline V gives CDR1 MDHEN, CDR2 SYDVKM. There are a few counts of this clonotype. Its antigen is still unknown. The authors prepared the TCRbeta library with unique molecular identifiers. One entry per CDR3 protein, called by TCRdb with MiXCR from the PCR reads. The sample holds roughly 570,000 distinct CDR3 sequences; 25% to 30% are singletons and the top ten take about 35%. Source: PBMCs, taken before TCRalphabeta/CD19-depleted stem cell transplant. The chain couples TRBV28 to TRBJ2-7; TRBD2 might be the D (5 bases). The clonotype was recovered from a boy younger than two with Wiskott-Aldrich syndrome, due to receive a stem cell transplant. The CDR3 is CASSQGLVSSYEQYF. The CDR3 DNA reads TGTGCCAGCAGCCAAGGACTTGTCAGCTCCTACGAGCAGTACTTC.